This is a list of T cell receptor beta chains from one sample in a study of cytomegalovirus exposure and HLA in healthy donors. Libraries were prepared by immunoSEQ multiplex PCR; TCRdb keeps only in-frame clonotypes and omits some of them. Here the sample spans more than 200,000 clones, 82% being singletons. Material: PBMCs. The receptors shown here come from a man aged 40-49 years in good health and CMV-seropositive. The CDR3 runs from the conserved cysteine through the conserved F or W.

14 | TRBJ1-1 | TRBV6-5 | CASSSRWDTLEAFF
16 | TRBJ2-2 | TRBV5-6 | CASSSLQGAHTGELFF
14 | TRBJ1-5 | TRBV7-6 | CASSPGQGHQPQHF
15 | TRBJ1-1 | TRBV7-2 | CASSQAGQIGTEAFF
16 | TRBJ2-7 | TRBV5-6 | CASSLRIWGRPREQYF
15 | TRBJ2-7 | TRBV7-9 | CASRSGATISYEQYF
12 | TRBJ1-1 | TRBV7-9 | CASSLYPTEAFF
14 | TRBJ1-1 | TRBV5-1 | CASSLTRGSTEAFF
13 | TRBJ2-5 | TRBV5-1 | CASSSGIQETQYF
15 | TRBJ2-3 | TRBV5-1 | CASSRTSGSTDTQYF
13 | TRBJ1-2 | TRBV19 | CASSVHQDYGYTF
14 | TRBJ2-7 | TRBV6-5 | CASSYWREPYEQYF
15 | TRBJ1-2 | TRBV27 | CASSLSRGEGYGYTF
13 | TRBJ2-5 | TRBV7-3 | CASSLRRGETQYF
14 | TRBJ1-1 | TRBV5-1 | CASSPTGGNTEAFF
15 | TRBJ1-2 | TRBV21-1 | CASNLKGTGGTRYTF
13 | TRBJ2-7 | TRBV4-2 | CASSQEGRYEQYF
15 | TRBJ2-1 | TRBV5-4 | CASSLRQGAGNEQFF
13 | TRBJ1-2 | TRBV2 | CASAGQGRYGYTF
14 | TRBJ2-1 | TRBV2 | CASSERLAGVEQFF
15 | TRBJ2-3 | TRBV30 | CAWSVSGRSTDTQYF
17 | TRBJ1-4 | TRBV7-6 | CASSSSTWTALNEKLFF
15 | TRBJ2-7 | TRBV7-9 | CASSLVSGRMGEQYF
15 | TRBJ2-2 | TRBV7-3 | CASSTSGRGTGELFF
16 | TRBJ2-1 | TRBV6-1 | CASSVTGLSSYNEQFF
13 | TRBJ1-1 | TRBV6-1 | CASSPGLLPEAFF
15 | TRBJ1-1 | TRBV27 | CASSFGTAPNAEAFF
16 | TRBJ1-3 | TRBV19 | CASSQLTGGLWTTIYF
16 | TRBJ2-3 | TRBV7-9 | CASSTLGASSTDTQYF
15 | TRBJ2-5 | TRBV5-1 | CASRPGTGVQETQYF
13 | TRBJ2-1 | TRBV2 | CASRLAANNEQFF
14 | TRBJ2-1 | TRBV10-2 | CASSTSGSANEQFF
16 | TRBJ2-1 | TRBV13 | CASSSGGLAGDLEQFF
16 | TRBJ1-2 | TRBV25-1 | CASSDPSGTGEYGYTF
15 | TRBJ2-1 | TRBV30 | CAWRRLAGGPNEQFF
13 | TRBJ1-2 | TRBV10-2 | CASSDTGRYGYTF
16 | TRBJ2-3 | TRBV4-2 | CASSPPGRVSTDTQYF
12 | TRBJ2-1 | TRBV30 | CAWTPPGQGTFF
15 | TRBJ1-2 | TRBV18 | CASSRRQGADYGYTF
16 | TRBJ2-2 | TRBV11-2 | CASSSRGTKNTGELFF
15 | TRBJ2-1 | TRBV27 | CASSLSAGGLGEQFF
12 | TRBJ1-5 | TRBV27 | CASRGLNQPQHF
14 | TRBJ2-3 | TRBV9 | CASSPRTGTDTQYF
15 | TRBJ1-4 | TRBV7-8 | CASSSNRGKNEKLFF
18 | TRBJ2-2 | TRBV5-6 | CASSLGVAGGPSGGELFF
11 | TRBJ2-1 | TRBV6-6 | CASSLTSEQFF
15 | TRBJ2-3 | TRBV10-3 | CAISEPGLATDTQYF
14 | TRBJ2-7 | TRBV10-2 | CASTSHPGFDEQYF
12 | TRBJ2-1 | TRBV15 | CATSRGRNEQFF
14 | TRBJ1-6 | TRBV25-1 | CASSVQGKNSPLHF
13 | TRBJ1-2 | TRBV19 | CASSIGFNYGYTF
15 | TRBJ2-1 | TRBV6-5 | CASSLTGGSYNEQFF
15 | TRBJ1-5 | TRBV19 | CASSIRTGGNQPQHF
14 | TRBJ2-3 | TRBV14 | CASSQDLGADTQYF
15 | TRBJ1-1 | TRBV11-3 | CASSNNRGANTEAFF
13 | TRBJ1-2 | TRBV2 | CASSAGQFYGYTF
17 | TRBJ1-1 | TRBV2 | CASPTGGAGAKDTEAFF
15 | TRBJ2-2 | TRBV2 | CASRTGTGNTGELFF